One sample yielded the 23 T cell receptor beta chains listed below, sequenced in a study of read filtering for tumor transcriptome and immune sequencing. From around 440 ng of RNA, a library with molecular barcoded alpha/delta and beta/gamma adaptors was made. TCRdb reprocessed the reads with MiXCR, giving one entry per CDR3 protein. The data show over 35,000 distinct CDR3 sequences, 12% seen once. Sequenced material: a population of CD138-negative cells sorted from bone marrow. The receptors were sampled from a donor aged 40 or older with multiple myeloma.

The V and J genes are TRBV19 and TRBJ1-1; 9 bases map to TRBD1. Germline V gene sequence: CDR1 LNHDA, CDR2 SQIVND (reference sequence). Trimming cost V 6 bases and J 5 bases; bases outside gene matches: 10. There are 15 residues in the CDR3. DNA for the CDR3: TGTGCCAGTAGGGGTCTCGGGACAGGGTGGACTGAAGCTTTCTTT. It specifies CASRGLGTGWTEAFF. Variable domain in full (rest from reference TRBV19 and TRBJ1-1): DGGITQSPKYLFRKEGQNVTLSCEQNLNHDAMYWYRQDPGQGLRLIYYSQIVNDFQKGDIAEGYSVSREKKESFPLTVTSAQKNPTAFYLCASRGLGTGWTEAFFGQGTRLTVV.

The rearrangement joins TRBV4-2 to TRBJ2-3, with 11 bases aligning to TRBD2. Trimming cost V 4 bases and J 3 bases; bases outside gene matches: 9. The CDR3 extends over 17 amino acids. Germline CDR1 reads LGHNA; CDR2 reads YNFKEQ. The CDR3 here is CASSPRTSGRPTDTQYF. The CDR3 DNA is TGTGCCAGCAGCCCCCGGACTAGCGGGCGGCCAACAGATACGCAGTATTTT.

This clonotype has a count of ten or more. The chain uses TRBV19 and TRBJ2-1; tentatively, D is TRBD1 (6 bases). The CDR3 is 14 amino acids. The V gene's germline CDR1 is LNHDA and CDR2 SQIVND (reference sequence). Trimming took off 5 bases at V and 4 bases at J, with 12 bases between the two ends. The CDR3 coding sequence is TGTGCCAGTAGTGACGGACAGAATTACAATGAGCAGTTCTTC. Amino acids: CASSDGQNYNEQFF.

This clonotype has ten or more counts. This chain connects TRBV6-5 to TRBJ1-4, with D possibly matching TRBD1 (5 bases). Germline CDR1 reads MNHEY; CDR2 reads SVGAGI. V shed 8 bases and J shed 10 bases, with 14 bases lying between them. CDR3 length: 12 residues. The CDR3 sequence is CASGERGGKLFF. CDR3 nucleotides: TGTGCCAGCGGGGAGCGGGGGGGAAAACTGTTTTTT.

There are many counts of this clonotype. The chain carries TRBV29-1 and TRBJ1-4, with D perhaps TRBD1 (5 bases). This CDR3 is 14 amino acids long. Germline-derived CDR1 and CDR2 are SQVTM and ANQGSEA. Trimming stripped 3 bases from V and 5 bases from J, with 13 bases between. Here the CDR3 DNA reads TGCAGCGTTGATTTGGGACGCCTAAATGAAAAACTGTTTTTT. Its translation is CSVDLGRLNEKLFF.

This clonotype was recorded at least ten times. The V and J genes are TRBV4-2 and TRBJ1-4; D is possibly TRBD1 (6 bases). This CDR3 has 15 amino acids. V was pared by 0 bases and J by 8 bases, with 13 bases between. CDR1 and CDR2 from the germline V gene are LGHNA and YNFKEQ. This CDR3 is CASSQEQGLGEKLFF. CDR3 bases: TGTGCCAGCAGCCAAGAACAGGGACTGGGGGAAAAACTGTTTTTT.

This clonotype was seen many times. V and J are TRBV5-6 and TRBJ2-1; 8 bases are a match to TRBD2. Trimming at V came to 0 bases and at J to 7 bases, leaving 6 bases not matched to a gene. Per germline, CDR1 SGHDT and CDR2 YYEEEE. The length of the CDR3 is 15 residues. CDR3 in DNA: TGTGCCAGCAGCTTGGCGGGGGGGAGTTCTAATGAGCAGTTCTTC. The encoded protein is CASSLAGGSSNEQFF.

This clonotype was recorded at least ten times. This sequence joins TRBV7-6 and TRBJ2-7; D is ambiguous. The germline CDR1 and CDR2 sequences are SGHVS and FNYEAQ. This CDR3 comprises 14 residues. Trimming took off 4 bases at V and 4 bases at J, with 14 bases between the two ends. For the CDR3, the DNA is TGTGCCAGCAGCTCCCGAGGTATGGGATACGAGCAGTACTTC. It specifies CASSSRGMGYEQYF.

Note on this clonotype: Germline is not matched at one junction end, which may reflect a read error. This chain uses TRBV7-9 with TRBJ1-1; D gene unclear. The CDR3 contains 11 residues. CDR1 is SEHNR and CDR2 is FQNEAQ in the germline V gene (reference sequence). CDR3 region: CASSRNTEASF. The CDR3 DNA reads as TGTGCCAGCAGCCGAAACACTGAAGCTTCCTTT.

This clonotype was recorded many times. This chain uses TRBV20-1 with TRBJ2-3; maybe TRBD1 (6 bases). The CDR3 has 12 amino acids. CDR1 is DFQATT and CDR2 is SNEGSKA in the germline V gene (reference sequence). V lost 6 bases and J lost 6, with 13 bases in between. CDR3 sequence: CSARRGGDTQYF. CDR3 coding DNA: TGCAGTGCCCGCAGGGGTGGCGATACGCAGTATTTT.

This clonotype was seen repeatedly, ten times or more. The rearrangement links TRBV6-1 to TRBJ2-5; D might be TRBD1 (6 bases). Trimming took off 3 bases at V and 5 bases at J, with 10 bases between the two ends. The CDR3 runs 13 residues. The V gene's germline CDR1 is MNHNS and CDR2 SASEGT. CDR3 protein: CASSDTGLETQYF. In nucleotides, the CDR3 is TGTGCCAGCAGTGATACAGGGTTGGAGACCCAGTACTTC.

This clonotype has a count of ten or more. V usage is TRBV7-2 and J usage is TRBJ2-7; 7 bases align to TRBD1. Germline V CDR1 and CDR2: SGHTA, FQGNSA. There are 15 residues in the CDR3. The junction had 8 bases not matched to a gene; V was cut back by 6 bases and J by 0 bases. In DNA, the CDR3 is TGTGCCAGCAGAGTCGAGGACAGGACCTCCTACGAGCAGTACTTC. Its translation is CASRVEDRTSYEQYF.

At least ten counts were recorded for this clonotype. The gene calls are TRBV7-2 and TRBJ2-3; 12 nucleotides align to TRBD2. The ends lost 5 bases at V and 6 bases at J; junction bases unmatched: 15. Germline V gene data show CDR1 as SGHTA and CDR2 as FQGNSA. The CDR3 sequence is 18 residues long. CDR3 sequence: CASSPYGASGGAWDTQYF. CDR3 coding DNA: TGTGCCAGCAGCCCCTATGGGGCTAGCGGGGGGGCGTGGGATACGCAGTATTTT. The full variable domain, rest sourced from reference TRBV7-2 and TRBJ2-3, is GAGVSQSPSNKVTEKGKDVELRCDPISGHTALYWYRQSLGQGLEFLIYFQGNSAPDKSGLPSDRFSAERTGGSVSTLTIQRTQQEDSAVYLCASSPYGASGGAWDTQYFGPGTRLTVL.

This clonotype was counted at least ten times. The chain joins TRBV2 to TRBJ2-1; possible D gene TRBD2, 6 bases. The germline gives CDR1 SNHLY, CDR2 FYNNEI. The CDR3 covers 14 residues. V was trimmed by 4 bases and J by 3 bases, leaving 10 bases between them. CDR3 nucleotide sequence: TGTGCCAGCAGTGGTGTGGAGGGCTACAATGAGCAGTTCTTC. Translated, it gives CASSGVEGYNEQFF.

Ten or more counts support this clonotype. The V and J genes are TRBV28 and TRBJ1-1; TRBD1 aligns across 8 bases. The CDR3 is made up of 16 amino acids. Germline values: CDR1 MDHEN, CDR2 SYDVKM. The V segment lost 3 bases and the J segment 1 base; nucleotides outside the gene matches: 7. The CDR3 region has the DNA TGTGCCAGCAGTTTGCCAGGGGGCGCTGGGAACACTGAAGCTTTCTTT. It encodes CASSLPGGAGNTEAFF.

This clonotype came up a few times. This may come from a read error, since a much larger clone is one base off. V is TRBV7-2 and J is TRBJ2-5, with D unresolved. From germline, CDR1 is SGHTA and CDR2 FQGNSA. The CDR3 runs 12 residues. V was trimmed by 4 bases and J by 0 bases, leaving 3 bases between them. The CDR3 loop reads CASSSYQETQYF. The CDR3 DNA is TGTGCCAGCAGCTCGTACCAAGAGACCCAGTACTTC.

The table lists this clonotype with many counts. The chain links TRBV6-5 to TRBJ2-1; 12 positions agree with TRBD2. V gave up 4 bases and J gave up 15 bases; unmatched junction bases: 7. The CDR3 is 13 residues long. CDR1 and CDR2 (germline): MNHEY, SVGAGI. The CDR3 reads CASSSGLAGPWFF. The CDR3 coding sequence is TGTGCCAGCAGTTCGGGACTAGCGGGCCCCTGGTTCTTC.

This clonotype was recorded many times. V gene TRBV15 combines with J gene TRBJ2-3, with TRBD1 matching 9 bases. The J segment lost 6 bases and the V segment lost 3 bases, leaving 4 bases of the junction unmatched. Per the germline V gene, CDR1 is LNHNV and CDR2 is YYDKDF (reference sequence). This CDR3 comprises 14 residues. The DNA of the CDR3 is TGTGCCACCAGCAGGGACAGGGGATCGGATACGCAGTATTTT. Translation gives CATSRDRGSDTQYF.

This clonotype has ten or more counts. The rearrangement joins TRBV4-1 to TRBJ1-1; D is perhaps TRBD1 (5 bases). The germline gives CDR1 MGHRA, CDR2 YSYEKL. The CDR3 has 19 residues. Trimming left V 3 bases short and J 0 bases short, with 23 bases between. The CDR3 DNA is TGCGCCAGCAGCCATTCCTGGGGGGAGCAGCTTCGCATGAACACTGAAGCTTTCTTT. Its protein product is CASSHSWGEQLRMNTEAFF.

The chain joins TRBV7-2 to TRBJ2-7; 9 bases line up with TRBD1. The V and J ends lost 3 bases and 5 bases, in that order; junction bases with no gene match: 2. CDR3 length: 13 amino acids. CDR1 and CDR2 from the germline V gene are SGHTA and FQGNSA. CDR3 nucleotide sequence: TGTGCCAGCAGCTTCCGGACAGGGGACGAGCAGTACTTC. Encoded protein: CASSFRTGDEQYF.

At least ten counts were recorded for this clonotype. Written as DNA, the CDR3 is TGTGCCAGCAGCCCGGGGAATGAGGCTTTCTTT. It yields the protein CASSPGNEAFF. This rearrangement joins TRBV6-6 to TRBJ1-1; D unclear. Germline V gene sequence: CDR1 MNHNY, CDR2 SVGAGI (reference sequence). The CDR3 is 11 amino acids. With 6 bases removed from V and 11 bases from J, the gap between germline ends came to 13 bases.

This clonotype was found many times. J is TRBJ2-7 and V is TRBV20-1; 12 nucleotides line up with TRBD2. The CDR3 loop spans 15 amino acids. The V gene end was trimmed by 0 bases and the J gene end by 4 bases; junction bases not matched to a gene: 4. Germline loops: CDR1 DFQATT, CDR2 SNEGSKA (reference sequence). CDR3 nucleotide sequence: TGCAGTGCTAGAGAGGCTAGCGGGGGGGCTTACGAGCAGTACTTC. It codes for CSAREASGGAYEQYF.

This clonotype is termed medium-sized. CDR3 sequence (DNA): TGTGCCAGCCCGTTATCAGGGGCGAGCACAGATACGCAGTATTTT. Translating gives CASPLSGASTDTQYF. The chain carries TRBV6-1 and TRBJ2-3; weak D call: TRBD1 (6 bases). The CDR3 has 15 residues. V was pared by 8 bases and J by 0 bases, with 15 bases between. CDR1 and CDR2 (germline): MNHNS, SASEGT.